This record looks at one T cell receptor (beta chain) sequence and its context. Its antigen is not known. Germline is not matched at one junction end, which may reflect a read error. Researchers took RNA transcripts and amplified TCR beta CDR3 regions from them. First-round RT-PCR employed HTBI primers, with a second-round multiplex PCR after it. TCRdb re-derived calls from the multiplex PCR reads in MiXCR, one entry per CDR3 protein. The data contain approximately 640,000 distinct CDR3 sequences, 35% to 45% of them singletons. The sample originates from a study of Graves' ophthalmopathy and Graves' hyperthyroidism. Broader study findings: A majority of expanded thyroid clonotypes exceeding 0.001 frequency were likewise present in blood.

PBMCs were obtained from 8 to 10 ml of fresh peripheral blood. This receptor was identified in an adult man with Graves' ophthalmopathy. The sequenced sample was peripheral blood.

CDR3 DNA: TGTGCCAGCAGTCAAGCGGGGGACTCACCCCTCCACTTT. This encodes CASSQAGDSPLHF. The V call is TRBV6-1, the J call TRBJ1-6, with a possible D match to TRBD1 (5 bases). The CDR3 runs 13 residues. Germline V gene lookup returns CDR1 MNHNS and CDR2 SASEGT.